These 2 T cell receptor beta chains came from one sample sequenced in a study of identical twins. MiXCR, applied by TCRdb to the 5' RACE reads, yields one record per CDR3 protein. Of around 670,000 distinct CDR3 sequences listed, roughly 6% are singletons. Sequencing was performed on naive T cells sorted from blood. The source of these receptors is a man in his late teens or twenties in good health.

This clonotype was picked up a small number of times. Since the CDR3 does not end with the conserved phenylalanine or tryptophan, this likely comes from a read error. V is TRBV18 and J is TRBJ1-5, with D uncertain. The germline V and J ends were trimmed by 3 bases and 3 bases, with 15 bases remaining between them. CDR1 is KGHSH and CDR2 is LQKENI in the germline V gene. There are 16 residues in the CDR3. CDR3 region: CASSPFGGNDNQPQHC. The CDR3 DNA reads as TGTGCCAGCTCACCCTTCGGCGGGAACGACAATCAGCCCCAGCATTGT.

This clonotype was seen at least ten times. The chain recombines TRBV28 with TRBJ2-3, with D hard to call. From germline, CDR1 is MDHEN and CDR2 SYDVKM. With 5 bases removed from V and 5 bases from J, the gap between germline ends came to 5 bases. The CDR3 consists of 11 residues. In nucleotides, the CDR3 is TGTGCCAGCAGTGCGATAGATACGCAGTATTTT. Its translation: CASSAIDTQYF.